This passage covers 23 T cell receptor beta chains from one sample sequenced in a study of blood T cell repertoires in COVID-19. Sequenced by immunoSEQ multiplex PCR; TCRdb stores in-frame clones only, minus some. This sample yields about 96,000 clones, of which around 90% are seen a single time; 4% to 5% belongs to the top ten. The source material was peripheral blood. The source of these receptors is a human donor with COVID-19, enrolled during active disease. The donor label of this sample is uncertain.

This sequence joins TRBV10-1 and TRBJ1-4, with 7 bases matching TRBD1. J was trimmed by 11 bases and V by 0 bases; bases with no gene match: 12. This CDR3 contains 16 residues. Per the germline V gene, CDR1 is WNHNN and CDR2 is SYGVQD (reference sequence). This chain's CDR3 is CASSESPGVDRAKLFF. CDR3 bases: TGCGCCAGCAGTGAGTCTCCCGGAGTTGACAGGGCGAAACTGTTTTTT.

The chain joins TRBV6-1 to TRBJ1-1; D remains unclear. This CDR3 has 12 amino acids. Germline V lookup: CDR1 MNHNS, CDR2 SASEGT. V lost 3 bases to trimming and J lost 7 bases, with 9 bases between them. The CDR3 DNA sequence: TGTGCCAGCAGTGATATGCGAGGTGAAGCTTTCTTT. This translates into CASSDMRGEAFF.

J is TRBJ2-5 and V is TRBV30; a weak D match, TRBD2 (7 bases). CDR1 and CDR2 (germline): GTSNPN, SVGIG (reference sequence). The CDR3 contains 14 residues. Trimming cost V 6 bases and J 5 bases, with 19 bases left between them. The DNA of the CDR3 is TGTGCCTGTTCTCCTAGGGGGGGAGGGGAGACCCAGTACTTC. Translating gives CACSPRGGGETQYF.

The chain recombines TRBV13 with TRBJ2-7, with D uncertain. Trimming took 1 base from V and 4 from J, leaving 11 bases between them. From germline, CDR1 is PRHDT and CDR2 FYEKMQ (reference sequence). The CDR3 is made up of 14 amino acids. Here the CDR3 DNA reads TGTGCCAGCAGCTTAGTTAGTCGACAATACGAGCAGTACTTC. It is translated as CASSLVSRQYEQYF.

The chain is built from TRBV7-2 and TRBJ1-2; 7 bases are a match to TRBD1. Germline V lookup: CDR1 SGHTA, CDR2 FQGNSA. The V and J ends lost 5 bases and 9 bases, in that order; junction bases with no gene match: 9. The CDR3 is 13 amino acids. The CDR3, as DNA: TGTGCCAGCAGCGCCAGACAGGGTAGGAGCTACACCTTC. Translating gives CASSARQGRSYTF.

V is TRBV6-1 and J is TRBJ1-1; D is ambiguous. CDR1 is MNHNS and CDR2 is SASEGT in the germline V gene. This CDR3 comprises 15 residues. Between the trimmed V and J ends, which lost 2 bases and 0 bases, there was a span of 10 bases. CDR3 loop: CASSEYARLNTEAFF. In nucleotides, the CDR3 is TGTGCCAGCAGTGAATATGCCAGGTTGAACACTGAAGCTTTCTTT.

The CDR3 sequence is CSVEERQRYGYTF. CDR3 nucleotide sequence: TGCAGCGTTGAAGAGAGGCAGCGCTATGGCTACACCTTC. J is TRBJ1-2 and V is TRBV29-1; no definite D call. The CDR3 has 13 amino acids. The germline V gene encodes CDR1 SQVTM and CDR2 ANQGSEA. V was shortened by 0 bases and J by 4 bases, with 9 bases between the two germline ends.

J is TRBJ1-6 and V is TRBV7-8, with a tentative D call TRBD1 (6 bases). Trimming shortened V by 5 bases and J by 9 bases, and 20 bases separated the two germline ends. The CDR3 consists of 16 residues. Germline lookup yields CDR1 SGHVS and CDR2 FQNEAQ. The CDR3 spells CASSLPQDSLISPLHF. CDR3 in DNA: TGTGCCAGCAGCCTCCCCCAGGACAGTCTTATTTCACCCCTCCACTTT.

The rearrangement joins TRBV2 to TRBJ2-2, with 10 bases matching TRBD2. The CDR3 is 16 residues long. After removal of 2 bases from V and 4 bases from J, the junction contained 4 bases not matched to a gene. Germline lookup yields CDR1 SNHLY and CDR2 FYNNEI. CDR3 residues: CASSELASGGTGELFF. Here the CDR3 DNA reads TGTGCCAGCAGTGAATTGGCTAGCGGGGGCACCGGGGAGCTGTTTTTT.

This chain connects TRBV11-2 to TRBJ1-2, with D possibly being TRBD1 (6 bases). Trimming cost V 5 bases and J 6 bases, with 10 bases left between them. In germline, CDR1 is SGHAT, CDR2 FQNNGV. The CDR3 sequence is 12 residues long. CDR3 nucleotides: TGTGCCAGCAGCGACAGACAGGATGGCTACACCTTC. Translating it yields CASSDRQDGYTF.

The chain has TRBV3-1 (or the pseudogene TRBV3-2) and TRBJ1-5; D is unclear. Between the trimmed V and J ends, which lost 2 bases and 6 bases, there was a span of 8 bases. The germline V gene encodes CDR1 LGHDT and CDR2 YNNKEL (reference sequence). The CDR3 length is 13 residues. CDR3: CASSQSTSQPQHF. CDR3 in DNA: TGTGCCAGCAGCCAATCTACGAGTCAGCCCCAGCATTTT.

The rearrangement links TRBV10-3 to TRBJ2-7; TRBD2 agrees at 12 bases. This CDR3 has 15 amino acids. The junction had 3 bases not matched to a gene; V was cut back by 6 bases and J by 0 bases. Germline V gene sequence: CDR1 ENHRY, CDR2 SYGVKD. CDR3 in DNA: TGTGCCATCAGGGCTAGCGGGAGGGTCTCCTACGAGCAGTACTTC. This encodes CAIRASGRVSYEQYF.

This chain uses TRBV6-5 with TRBJ2-7; tentatively, D is TRBD1 (5 bases). This CDR3 spans 14 amino acids. V lost 7 bases to trimming and J lost 1 base, with 14 bases between them. The germline CDR1 and CDR2 sequences are MNHEY and SVGAGI. Written as DNA, the CDR3 is TGTGCCAGCATCATATCCCCAGGGTCCTACGAGCAGTACTTC. Translated: CASIISPGSYEQYF.

The chain has TRBV14 and TRBJ1-4; 7 bases match TRBD1. The CDR3 totals 15 residues. Germline V lookup: CDR1 SGHDN, CDR2 FVKESK. V dropped 4 bases and J dropped 4; count of bases not matched to a gene: 6. The CDR3 nucleotides read TGTGCCAGCAGCCCCCGGACAGGAATTAATGAAAAACTGTTTTTT. It specifies CASSPRTGINEKLFF.

The chain joins TRBV14 to TRBJ2-2; 10 bases align to TRBD2. Germline assignment: CDR1 SGHDN and CDR2 FVKESK. Trimming at V came to 4 bases and at J to 6 bases, leaving 11 bases not matched to a gene. This CDR3 spans 17 amino acids. As DNA, the CDR3 is TGTGCCAGCAGCCCCTGGAGATTAGCGGGGGGAGCCGGGGAGCTGTTTTTT. Translating it yields CASSPWRLAGGAGELFF.

This chain connects TRBV28 to TRBJ2-7, with 7 bases aligning to TRBD1. J was trimmed by 0 bases and V by 6 bases; bases with no gene match: 11. The CDR3 loop spans 16 amino acids. Germline assignment: CDR1 MDHEN and CDR2 SYDVKM. The CDR3 loop reads CASRGPGQRSSYEQYF. In DNA form, the CDR3 reads TGTGCCAGCAGGGGACCGGGACAGCGAAGCTCCTACGAGCAGTACTTC.

This chain links TRBV7-9 with TRBJ2-1; TRBD2 matches 11 bases. This CDR3 contains 17 residues. CDR1 is SEHNR and CDR2 is FQNEAQ in the germline V gene (reference sequence). J gave up 6 bases and V 5 bases, and 12 bases lay outside the gene matches. CDR3 nucleotides: TGTGCCAGCAGCCTTTCGTCCGGGACTAGCGGCCGCAATGAGCAGTTCTTC. Its protein is CASSLSSGTSGRNEQFF. The full variable domain, with the rest looked up from reference TRBV7-9 and TRBJ2-1, is DTGVSQNPRHKITKRGQNVTFRCDPISEHNRLYWYRQTLGQGPEFLTYFQNEAQLEKSRLLSDRFSAERPKGSFSTLEIQRTEQGDSAMYLCASSLSSGTSGRNEQFFGPGTRLTVL.

The V gene is TRBV7-3, the J gene TRBJ1-1, with a possible D match to TRBD1 (5 bases). The germline gives CDR1 SGHTA, CDR2 FQGTGA. V dropped 2 bases and J dropped 4 bases, with 8 bases sitting between them. The CDR3 is 13 residues long. CDR3 residues: CASSLVGRTEAFF. CDR3 nucleotide sequence: TGTGCCAGCAGCTTAGTGGGGCGCACTGAAGCTTTCTTT.

The CDR3, as DNA: TGTGCCAGCAGCTTAACAGGTGAAGAGACCCAGTACTTC. Translating gives CASSLTGEETQYF. This chain connects TRBV7-9 to TRBJ2-5; tentative D call: TRBD1 (5 bases). With 2 bases removed from V and 3 bases from J, the gap between germline ends came to 7 bases. From germline, CDR1 is SEHNR and CDR2 FQNEAQ (reference sequence). CDR3 length equals 13 residues.

Notes on this clone: A far larger clone is just one base off, so this is likely a read error. CDR3 in DNA: TGTGCCAGCAGCTTGGGGAGCTCCTACGAGCAGTACTTC. It codes for CASSLGSSYEQYF. V gene TRBV11-3 combines with J gene TRBJ2-7, with TRBD2 as a possible D gene (5 bases). Germline-derived CDR1 and CDR2 are SGHNT and YENEEA. The CDR3 totals 13 residues. V shed 3 bases and J shed 0 bases, with 6 bases lying between them.

This rearrangement joins TRBV3-1 (or the pseudogene TRBV3-2) to TRBJ2-5, with 8 nucleotides matching TRBD2. Per the germline V gene, CDR1 is LGHDT and CDR2 is YNNKEL (reference sequence). The J segment lost 2 bases and the V segment lost 2 bases, leaving 4 bases of the junction unmatched. The length of the CDR3 is 15 residues. The CDR3 here is CASSQTGTSQETQYF. DNA for the CDR3: TGTGCCAGCAGCCAAACCGGGACTAGTCAAGAGACCCAGTACTTC.

This chain uses TRBV7-9 with TRBJ2-1, with TRBD1 matching over 8 bases. This CDR3 is built from 19 residues. Germline V gives CDR1 SEHNR, CDR2 FQNEAQ (reference sequence). With 3 bases clipped from V and 6 bases from J, the junction kept 19 bases outside the gene matches. The CDR3 sequence is CASSFRPLRQGLSPNEQFF. As DNA, the CDR3 is TGTGCCAGCAGCTTCCGACCCCTTAGACAGGGGCTTTCCCCCAATGAGCAGTTCTTC. Drawing the rest from reference TRBV7-9 and TRBJ2-1, the complete variable domain is DTGVSQNPRHKITKRGQNVTFRCDPISEHNRLYWYRQTLGQGPEFLTYFQNEAQLEKSRLLSDRFSAERPKGSFSTLEIQRTEQGDSAMYLCASSFRPLRQGLSPNEQFFGPGTRLTVL.

J is TRBJ1-2 and V is TRBV30, with D possibly matching TRBD1 (5 bases). CDR3 length equals 14 residues. Germline V gene lookup returns CDR1 GTSNPN and CDR2 SVGIG (reference sequence). Trimming removed 4 bases from V and 5 bases from J, with 17 bases in between. Written as DNA, the CDR3 is TGTGCCTGGACCGCCGGTTGGGGGGGTTATGGCTACACCTTC. Encoded protein: CAWTAGWGGYGYTF.